The following is a T cell receptor beta chain sequence with its context. The antigen remains undetermined. The CDR3 extends over 13 amino acids. The germline gives CDR1 MNHEY, CDR2 SMNVEV (reference sequence). V shed 3 bases and J shed 4 bases, with 9 bases lying between them. The data are from a study of T cell responses to AZD1222 COVID-19 vaccine. General observations from the study: Reportedly, close to half of spike-specific TCRs are directed against unmutated variant regions.

TCRdb keeps only in-frame clones here, not all; method: immunoSEQ multiplex PCR. The repertoire includes 150,000 to 200,000 clones, 90% to 95% of them detected once, and 3.6% sits in the top ten. The TCR was taken from an adult who received the MenACWY meningococcal vaccine as a control. The chain carries TRBV27 and TRBJ1-2; D unresolved. Sample: peripheral blood, taken 28 days after the second dose of the MenACWY control vaccine. For the CDR3, the DNA is TGTGCCAGCAGTTTGAGGGAGGGCTATGGCTACACCTTC. It codes for CASSLREGYGYTF.